Presented here are 20 T cell receptor beta chains from one specimen sequenced in a study of T cells in narcolepsy. Some clones are missing from TCRdb's copy, which holds only in-frame ones; the method was immunoSEQ multiplex PCR. The sample contains tens of thousands of clones, roughly 88% of which appear only once. The sequenced material came from CD45RA- memory CD4+ T cells from PBMCs. The receptors here all came from a human donor with narcolepsy.

The V call is TRBV2, the J call TRBJ2-1; 7 positions agree with TRBD2. This CDR3 is built from 15 residues. Germline V gene data show CDR1 as SNHLY and CDR2 as FYNNEI. V was pared by 1 base and J by 1 base, with 1 base of the junction left unmatched. The CDR3 DNA is TGTGCCAGCAGTGAAGAGCGGGGTTCCTACAATGAGCAGTTCTTC. Encoded protein: CASSEERGSYNEQFF.

This clone came up once. The genes are TRBV19 and TRBJ1-5; D perhaps matches TRBD1 (5 bases). This CDR3 region has 15 residues. In germline, CDR1 is LNHDA, CDR2 SQIVND (reference sequence). V was pared by 1 base and J by 5 bases, with 12 bases between. The CDR3 loop is CASSIVRQGDQPQHF. CDR3 DNA sequence: TGTGCCAGTAGTATAGTACGGCAGGGTGATCAGCCCCAGCATTTT. Filled out from reference TRBV19 and TRBJ1-5, the complete variable domain reads DGGITQSPKYLFRKEGQNVTLSCEQNLNHDAMYWYRQDPGQGLRLIYYSQIVNDFQKGDIAEGYSVSREKKESFPLTVTSAQKNPTAFYLCASSIVRQGDQPQHFGDGTRLSIL.

This chain joins TRBV28 and TRBJ2-5; no firm D call. Germline assignment: CDR1 MDHEN and CDR2 SYDVKM. Deletions cut 6 bases from V and 5 bases from J, with 13 bases between. This CDR3 is built from 13 residues. Here the CDR3 DNA reads TGTGCCAGCAGGGCCCCACTTTCGGAGACCCAGTACTTC. Protein: CASRAPLSETQYF.

The gene calls are TRBV7-2 and TRBJ1-2, with unresolved D. The CDR3 runs to 14 residues. Germline V gene lookup returns CDR1 SGHTA and CDR2 FQGNSA. Trimming took 5 bases from V and 0 from J, leaving 10 bases between them. As DNA, the CDR3 is TGTGCCAGCAGCCCAGCACGAACTAACTATGGCTACACCTTC. Encoded protein: CASSPARTNYGYTF.

The rearrangement links TRBV6-1 to TRBJ1-1; 9 nucleotides line up with TRBD1. The germline CDR1 and CDR2 sequences are MNHNS and SASEGT. CDR3 size: 15 residues. The trim removed 6 bases at V and 1 base at J, leaving 6 bases unmatched. The CDR3 here is CASRDRGEGNTEAFF. Here the CDR3 DNA reads TGTGCCAGCAGGGACAGGGGTGAGGGGAACACTGAAGCTTTCTTT.

The chain links TRBV25-1 to TRBJ1-5, with D unclear. Germline V lookup: CDR1 MGHDK, CDR2 SYGVNS. This CDR3 contains 14 residues. V lost 6 bases to trimming and J lost 2 bases, with 11 bases between them. CDR3 DNA: TGTGCCAGCAGCCGGGGAGGAGGCAATCAGCCCCAGCATTTT. Translating it yields CASSRGGGNQPQHF.

The chain employs TRBV15 and TRBJ2-1; 9 positions agree with TRBD1. V was clipped by 2 bases and J by 4 bases; unmatched bases: 6. Germline V gene data show CDR1 as LNHNV and CDR2 as YYDKDF (reference sequence). This CDR3 region has 16 residues. CDR3 nucleotide sequence: TGTGCCACCAGCAGACCCCGGGACAGGGTATACAATGAGCAGTTCTTC. Residues: CATSRPRDRVYNEQFF.

The V call is TRBV11-3, the J call TRBJ2-5; 14 bases are a match to TRBD2. The J call could be wrong; TRBJ2-7 is a better fit for the DNA end. The germline V gene has CDR1 SGHNT and CDR2 YENEEA. CDR3 length: 18 residues. In DNA form, the CDR3 reads TGTGCCAGCAGCTACGGACTAGCGGGAGGTGTTCCCTCCTACGAGCAGTACTTC. This codes for CASSYGLAGGVPSYEQYF.

The chain employs TRBV27 and TRBJ1-4; 7 bases fit TRBD1. The ends lost 5 bases at V and 7 bases at J; junction bases unmatched: 16. This CDR3 region has 17 residues. CDR1 is MNHEY, CDR2 SMNVEV, per germline (reference sequence). CDR3 protein: CASSRRPPGQLGEKLFF. Written as DNA, the CDR3 is TGTGCCAGCAGTCGCCGTCCACCGGGACAGCTGGGTGAAAAACTGTTTTTT.

The rearrangement links TRBV6-1 to TRBJ2-2, with TRBD2 identical over 14 bases. The CDR3 sequence is 18 residues long. The germline gives CDR1 MNHNS, CDR2 SASEGT. With V trimmed by 2 bases and J by 0 bases, 2 bases remained unmatched. The CDR3 here is CASSERLAGGPNTGELFF. CDR3 nucleotide sequence: TGTGCCAGCAGTGAAAGACTAGCGGGAGGGCCGAACACCGGGGAGCTGTTTTTT.

The chain is built from TRBV6-5 and TRBJ1-2; no definite D call. The germline V gene has CDR1 MNHEY and CDR2 SVGAGI. Trimming took 0 bases from V and 4 from J, leaving 9 bases between them. This CDR3 region has 14 residues. The CDR3 here is CASSYSIRAYGYTF. The DNA of the CDR3 is TGTGCCAGCAGTTACTCGATCCGGGCCTATGGCTACACCTTC.

The J gene is TRBJ1-2, the V gene TRBV13; D uncertain. Per germline, CDR1 PRHDT and CDR2 FYEKMQ (reference sequence). The V end was cut by 1 base, the J end by 0 bases, with 24 bases between. This CDR3 is 20 amino acids long. The CDR3, as DNA: TGTGCCAGCAGCTTAGAGGGTTGGTGGCGGGAAAACGAATCTAACTATGGCTACACCTTC. This codes for CASSLEGWWRENESNYGYTF.

The chain links TRBV7-9 to TRBJ2-3, with TRBD2 as a possible D gene (6 bases). V lost 1 base to trimming and J lost 2 bases, with 10 bases between them. The length of the CDR3 is 15 residues. Germline loops: CDR1 SEHNR, CDR2 FQNEAQ (reference sequence). CDR3 residues: CASSLGGVLTDTQYF. CDR3 bases: TGTGCCAGCAGCTTAGGGGGGGTGCTCACAGATACGCAGTATTTT.

The V gene is TRBV4-3, the J gene TRBJ2-1; D gene uncertain. Germline V gene data show CDR1 as LGHNA and CDR2 as YSLEER. This CDR3 contains 13 residues. The ends were cut back, 3 bases at V and 2 bases at J, with 5 bases in the middle. This CDR3 reads CASSQQTYNEQFF. The CDR3 DNA reads as TGCGCCAGCAGCCAGCAGACCTACAATGAGCAGTTCTTC.

This sequence joins TRBV19 and TRBJ2-2, with a possible D match to TRBD1 (6 bases). The ends were cut back, 7 bases at V and 1 base at J, with 13 bases in the middle. Germline CDR1 LNHDA, CDR2 SQIVND (reference sequence). The CDR3 sequence is 15 residues long. CDR3 sequence: CASTIPQGNTGELFF. In DNA form, the CDR3 reads TGTGCCAGTACAATACCACAGGGGAACACCGGGGAGCTGTTTTTT. Full variable domain (missing parts from reference TRBV19 and TRBJ2-2): DGGITQSPKYLFRKEGQNVTLSCEQNLNHDAMYWYRQDPGQGLRLIYYSQIVNDFQKGDIAEGYSVSREKKESFPLTVTSAQKNPTAFYLCASTIPQGNTGELFFGEGSRLTVL.

CDR3 nucleotides: TGCAGCGCCCTCACGTCCGACAGGGGCGAAAAACTGTTTTTT. Its translation: CSALTSDRGEKLFF. V gene TRBV29-1 combines with J gene TRBJ1-4; 8 bases agree with TRBD1. This CDR3 comprises 14 residues. V was pared by 7 bases and J by 8 bases, with 12 bases of the junction left unmatched. Germline loops: CDR1 SQVTM, CDR2 ANQGSEA.

This chain connects TRBV28 to TRBJ2-3, with TRBD2 matching over 12 bases. From germline, CDR1 is MDHEN and CDR2 SYDVKM. CDR3 length equals 16 residues. V was pared by 5 bases and J by 4 bases, with 7 bases of the junction left unmatched. The DNA of the CDR3 is TGTGCCAGCAGTGAATGGACTAGCGGGAAAGCAGATACGCAGTATTTT. This encodes CASSEWTSGKADTQYF.

The chain's CDR3 is CASSIQGGYEKLFF. The CDR3 coding sequence is TGTGCCAGCAGTATTCAGGGGGGTTATGAAAAACTGTTTTTT. The chain has TRBV6-1 and TRBJ1-4, with 7 nucleotides matching TRBD1. Germline CDR1 reads MNHNS; CDR2 reads SASEGT. V gave up 5 bases and J gave up 6 bases; unmatched junction bases: 6. This CDR3 contains 14 residues.

The genes are TRBV6-5 and TRBJ2-1; D unresolved. This CDR3 is built from 12 residues. Trimming left V 5 bases short and J 7 bases short, with 9 bases between. Germline loops: CDR1 MNHEY, CDR2 SVGAGI. The CDR3 sequence is CASSRIGNEQFF. As DNA, the CDR3 is TGTGCCAGCAGTCGCATTGGGAATGAGCAGTTCTTC.

The chain links TRBV4-3 to TRBJ1-2; TRBD1 matches at 8 bases. Germline CDR1 is LGHNA and CDR2 is YSLEER. Trimming took 0 bases from V and 4 from J; bases not matched to a gene: 1. The CDR3 extends over 14 amino acids. CDR3 sequence: CASSQETGAYGYTF. The CDR3 DNA is TGCGCCAGCAGCCAAGAGACAGGGGCCTATGGCTACACCTTC.